This T cell receptor beta chain was observed in a study of blood T cell repertoires in COVID-19. Germline V CDR1 and CDR2: MDHEN, SYDVKM. Trimming removed 7 bases at V and 5 bases at J, with 23 bases between. This CDR3 region has 16 residues. Using immunoSEQ multiplex PCR, the repertoire was profiled, and TCRdb retains in-frame clones only, with some absent. The repertoire holds about 100,000 clones, roughly 84% seen once, with roughly 2.8% in the top ten. This receptor was identified in a woman of 80 years or more with acute or convalescent COVID-19. This chain links TRBV28 with TRBJ1-1, with a weak D call TRBD1 (5 bases). The sample taken for sequencing was peripheral blood. CDR3 DNA: TGTGCCAGCACCCCCTCCGGGCTCCCCGGGGGAACTGAAGCTTTCTTT. Its protein is CASTPSGLPGGTEAFF.